This TCR beta chain was profiled in a study of blood T cells in healthy people across ages. Across the whole study: The template switching approach captured approximately one barcoded beta molecule for every two T cells.

A second PCR of 7 to 11 cycles used a sample-barcoded 5' primer and a J-beta primer mix. Sequencing of every sample gave 2.5 million or more CDR3-containing paired-end reads. TCRdb recomputed calls from the 5' RACE reads with MiXCR, one row per CDR3 protein. Altogether some 780,000 distinct CDR3 sequences are present, 56% being singletons, with the ten largest covering about a quarter. The sample was blood. The receptor was derived from a man between 40 and 49 years old in good health.

CDR3 bases: TGTGCCAGCAGCCGGACAGGGAGATTCGAGCAGTACTTC. This gives the protein CASSRTGRFEQYF. The J gene is TRBJ2-7, the V gene TRBV11-2; 8 bases map to TRBD1. Trimming removed 5 bases from V and 6 bases from J; junction bases left unmatched: 6. The CDR3 consists of 13 residues. Germline loops: CDR1 SGHAT, CDR2 FQNNGV.